Listed below are T cell receptor beta chains from one sample, sequenced in a study of multiple sclerosis patients with progressive multifocal leukoencephalopathy. Only in-frame clones appear in the TCRdb table, and some are missing; sequencing was by immunoSEQ multiplex PCR. The table has about 30,000 clones, 80% to 95% seen once. Input material: PBMCs. These receptors were collected from a man aged 25-45 years with multiple sclerosis. Both conserved end residues are part of each CDR3. The order of the fields is V gene, clone size, J gene, D gene, CDR3 DNA, CDR3 protein. D genes are given only for firm matches. Only part of the rows carry a size: once, few, many, or a class if the clone is expanded.

TRBV27,-,TRBJ1-1,-,TGTGCCAGCAGCCCGGGAGTCACGGACACTGAAGCTTTCTTT,CASSPGVTDTEAFF
TRBV18,once,TRBJ1-5,-,TGTGCCAGCTCTCAGGGGACGGGGAATCAGCCCCAGCATTTT,CASSQGTGNQPQHF
TRBV27,-,TRBJ2-1,-,TGTGCCAGCGGAGGTGGGACCTACCCCTTGGCCTACAATGAGCAGTTCTTC,CASGGGTYPLAYNEQFF
TRBV27,-,TRBJ1-4,-,TGTGCCAGCAGTTTAAGTACCAGTGCCTCTAATGAAAAACTGTTTTTT,CASSLSTSASNEKLFF
TRBV6-1,once,TRBJ2-1,-,TGTGCCAGCAGGTCCTACTACAATGAGCAGTTCTTC,CASRSYYNEQFF
TRBV7-2,-,TRBJ2-4,TRBD2,TGTGCCAGCAGCTCTCCGGGACTAGCGTTGGACAAAAACATTCAGTACTTC,CASSSPGLALDKNIQYF
TRBV9,-,TRBJ1-1,-,TGTGCCAGCAGCCCGGGGAAGGATGAAGCTTTCTTT,CASSPGKDEAFF
TRBV18,-,TRBJ2-3,-,TGTGCCAGCTCACCAAGGGGAAGCGGGTTAAGAGACACAGATACGCAGTATTTT,CASSPRGSGLRDTDTQYF
TRBV15,-,TRBJ1-2,-,TGTGCCACCAGCGGACCCGGATATGGCTACACCTTC,CATSGPGYGYTF
TRBV19,-,TRBJ2-3,-,TGTGCCAGTAGTATAGGGAGTGGAGCAGATACGCAGTATTTT,CASSIGSGADTQYF
TRBV20-1,-,TRBJ2-3,-,TGCAGTGCTCTTAAGGACGAATTGTATTTT,CSALKDELYF
TRBV11-2,-,TRBJ1-2,TRBD1,TGTGCCAGCGGGTATACAGGGGCCCGTGGCTACACCTTC,CASGYTGARGYTF